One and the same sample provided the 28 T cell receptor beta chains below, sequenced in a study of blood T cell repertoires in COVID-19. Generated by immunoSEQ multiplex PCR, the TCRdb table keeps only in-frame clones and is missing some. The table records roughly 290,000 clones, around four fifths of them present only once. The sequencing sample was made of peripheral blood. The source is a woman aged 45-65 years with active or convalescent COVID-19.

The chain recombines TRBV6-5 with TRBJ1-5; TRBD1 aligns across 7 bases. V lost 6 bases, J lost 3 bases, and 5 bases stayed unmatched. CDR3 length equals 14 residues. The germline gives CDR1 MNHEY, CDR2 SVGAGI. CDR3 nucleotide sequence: TGTGCCAGCAGGGTAAGGGGGCTCAATCAGCCCCAGCATTTT. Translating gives CASRVRGLNQPQHF.

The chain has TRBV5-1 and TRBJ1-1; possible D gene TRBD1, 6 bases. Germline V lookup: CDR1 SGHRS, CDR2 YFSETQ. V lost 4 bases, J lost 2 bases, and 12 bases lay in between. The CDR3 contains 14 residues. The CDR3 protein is CASSMTGSNTEAFF. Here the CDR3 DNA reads TGCGCCAGCAGCATGACAGGTTCTAACACTGAAGCTTTCTTT.

The CDR3 here is CASSVRDREGDFF. As DNA, the CDR3 is TGCGCCAGCAGTGTCCGGGACAGGGAGGGTGATTTCTTT. The chain carries TRBV10-2 and TRBJ1-1, with 9 bases matching TRBD1. Per the germline V gene, CDR1 is WSHSY and CDR2 is SAAADI. This CDR3 contains 13 residues. The junction had 10 bases not matched to a gene; V was cut back by 4 bases and J by 13 bases.

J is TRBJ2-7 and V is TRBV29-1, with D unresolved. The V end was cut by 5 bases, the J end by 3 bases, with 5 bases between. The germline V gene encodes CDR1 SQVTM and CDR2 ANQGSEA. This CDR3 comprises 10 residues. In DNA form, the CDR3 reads TGCAGCGTTCCCTACTACGAGCAGTACTTC. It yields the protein CSVPYYEQYF.

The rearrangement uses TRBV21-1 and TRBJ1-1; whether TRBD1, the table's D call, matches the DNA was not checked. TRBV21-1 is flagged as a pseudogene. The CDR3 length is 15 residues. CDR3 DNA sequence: TGTGCCAGCAGCAAACAAGCCAGGGGATGCACTGAAGCTTTCTTT. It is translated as CASSKQARGCTEAFF.

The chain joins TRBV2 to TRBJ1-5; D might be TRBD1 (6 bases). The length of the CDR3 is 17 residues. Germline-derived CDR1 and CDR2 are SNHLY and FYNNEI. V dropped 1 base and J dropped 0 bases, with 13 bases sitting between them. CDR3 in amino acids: CASSEGRGAGSNQPQHF. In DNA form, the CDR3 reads TGTGCCAGCAGTGAAGGACGGGGGGCAGGTAGCAATCAGCCCCAGCATTTT.

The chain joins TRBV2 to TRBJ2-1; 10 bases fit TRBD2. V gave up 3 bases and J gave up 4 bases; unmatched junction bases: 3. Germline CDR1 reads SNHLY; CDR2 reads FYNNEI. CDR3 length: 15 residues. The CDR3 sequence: CASSDATSGYNEQFF. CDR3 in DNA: TGTGCCAGCAGTGATGCGACTAGCGGGTACAATGAGCAGTTCTTC.

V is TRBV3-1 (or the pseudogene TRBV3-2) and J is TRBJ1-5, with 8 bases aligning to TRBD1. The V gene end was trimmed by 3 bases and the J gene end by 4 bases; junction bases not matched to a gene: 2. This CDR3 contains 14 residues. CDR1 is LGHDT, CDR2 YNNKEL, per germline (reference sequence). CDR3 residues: CASSHTGGNQPQHF. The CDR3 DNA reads TGTGCCAGCAGCCACACAGGGGGTAATCAGCCCCAGCATTTT.

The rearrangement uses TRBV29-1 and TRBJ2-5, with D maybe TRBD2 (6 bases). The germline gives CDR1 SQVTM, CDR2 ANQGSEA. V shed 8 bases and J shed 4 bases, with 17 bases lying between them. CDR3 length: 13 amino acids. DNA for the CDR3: TGCAGCACAACCGAGAGAGCGGGAGAGACCCAGTACTTC. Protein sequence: CSTTERAGETQYF.

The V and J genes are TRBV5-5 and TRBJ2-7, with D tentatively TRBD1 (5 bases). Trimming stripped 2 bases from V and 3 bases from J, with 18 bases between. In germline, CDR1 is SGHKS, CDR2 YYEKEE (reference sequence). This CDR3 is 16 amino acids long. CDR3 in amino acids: CASSFSTSLGVYEQYF. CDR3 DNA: TGTGCCAGCAGCTTCTCCACATCCTTAGGGGTCTACGAGCAGTACTTC.

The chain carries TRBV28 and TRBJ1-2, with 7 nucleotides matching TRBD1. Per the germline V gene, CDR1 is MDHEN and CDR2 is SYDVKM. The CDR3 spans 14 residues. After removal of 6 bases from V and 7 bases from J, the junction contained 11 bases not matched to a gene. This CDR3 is CASRAGQKSAGYTF. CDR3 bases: TGTGCCAGCAGGGCGGGACAGAAAAGCGCTGGCTACACCTTC.

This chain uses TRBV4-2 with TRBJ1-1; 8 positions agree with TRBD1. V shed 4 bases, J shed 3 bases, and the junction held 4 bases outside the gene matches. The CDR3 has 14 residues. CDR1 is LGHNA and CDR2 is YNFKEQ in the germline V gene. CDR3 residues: CASSRTQGDTEAFF. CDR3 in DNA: TGTGCCAGCAGCCGGACACAGGGGGACACTGAAGCTTTCTTT.

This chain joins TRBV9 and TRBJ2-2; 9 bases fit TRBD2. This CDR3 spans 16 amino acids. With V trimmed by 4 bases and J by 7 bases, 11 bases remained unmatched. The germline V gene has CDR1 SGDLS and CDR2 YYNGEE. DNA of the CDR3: TGTGCCAGCAGCACAGGCGGGAGGGCCTCGGTCGGGGAGCTGTTTTTT. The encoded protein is CASSTGGRASVGELFF. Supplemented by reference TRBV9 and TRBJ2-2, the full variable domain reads DSGVTQTPKHLITATGQRVTLRCSPRSGDLSVYWYQQSLDQGLQFLIQYYNGEERAKGNILERFSAQQFPDLHSELNLSSLELGDSALYFCASSTGGRASVGELFFGEGSRLTVL.

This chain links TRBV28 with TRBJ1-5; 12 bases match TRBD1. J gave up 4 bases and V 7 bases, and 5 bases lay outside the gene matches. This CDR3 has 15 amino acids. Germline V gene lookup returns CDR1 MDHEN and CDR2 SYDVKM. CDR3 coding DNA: TGTGCCAGCACCACGGGACAGGGGGCAAATCAGCCCCAGCATTTT. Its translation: CASTTGQGANQPQHF.

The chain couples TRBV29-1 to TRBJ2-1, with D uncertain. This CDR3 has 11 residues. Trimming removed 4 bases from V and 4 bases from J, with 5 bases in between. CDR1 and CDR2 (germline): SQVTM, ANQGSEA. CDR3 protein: CSVAGYNEQFF. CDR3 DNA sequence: TGCAGCGTTGCCGGTTACAATGAGCAGTTCTTC.

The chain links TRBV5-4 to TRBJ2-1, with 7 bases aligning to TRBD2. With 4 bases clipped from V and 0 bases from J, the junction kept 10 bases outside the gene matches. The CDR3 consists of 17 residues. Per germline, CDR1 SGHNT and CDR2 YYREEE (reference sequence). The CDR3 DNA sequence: TGTGCCAGCAGCCCGCTGACTAGCCAAAGCTCCTACAATGAGCAGTTCTTC. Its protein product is CASSPLTSQSSYNEQFF.

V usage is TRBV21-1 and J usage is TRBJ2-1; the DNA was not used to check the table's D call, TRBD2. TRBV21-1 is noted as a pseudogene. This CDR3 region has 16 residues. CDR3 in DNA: TGTGCCAGCAGCTCTCGACTAGCGGGTTCCTACAATGAGCAGTTCTTC. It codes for CASSSRLAGSYNEQFF.

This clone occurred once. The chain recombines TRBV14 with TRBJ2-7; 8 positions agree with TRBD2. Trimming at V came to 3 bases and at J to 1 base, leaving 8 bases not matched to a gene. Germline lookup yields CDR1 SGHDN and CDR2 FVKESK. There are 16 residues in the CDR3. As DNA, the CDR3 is TGTGCCAGCAGCCAGCTTAGCGGGGCTATTTCCTACGAGCAGTACTTC. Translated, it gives CASSQLSGAISYEQYF. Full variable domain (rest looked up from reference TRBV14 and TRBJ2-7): EAGVTQFPSHSVIEKGQTVTLRCDPISGHDNLYWYRRVMGKEIKFLLHFVKESKQDESGMPNNRFLAERTGGTYSTLKVQPAELEDSGVYFCASSQLSGAISYEQYFGPGTRLTVT.

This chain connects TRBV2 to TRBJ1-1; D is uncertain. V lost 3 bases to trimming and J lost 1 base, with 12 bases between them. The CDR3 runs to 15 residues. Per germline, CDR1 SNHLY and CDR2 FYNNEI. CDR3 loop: CASSELAQANTEAFF. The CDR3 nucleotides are TGTGCCAGCAGTGAGTTGGCTCAGGCGAACACTGAAGCTTTCTTT.

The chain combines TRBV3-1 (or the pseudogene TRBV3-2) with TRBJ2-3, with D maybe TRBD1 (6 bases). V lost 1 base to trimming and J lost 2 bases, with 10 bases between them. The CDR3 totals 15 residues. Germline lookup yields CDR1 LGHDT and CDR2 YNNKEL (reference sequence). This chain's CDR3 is CASSQGGPSTDTQYF. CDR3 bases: TGTGCCAGCAGCCAAGGGGGGCCCTCCACAGATACGCAGTATTTT.

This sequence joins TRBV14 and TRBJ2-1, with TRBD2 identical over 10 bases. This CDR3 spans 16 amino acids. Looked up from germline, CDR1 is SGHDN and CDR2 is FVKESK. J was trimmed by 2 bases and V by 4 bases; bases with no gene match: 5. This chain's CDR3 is CASSPGLADAYNEQFF. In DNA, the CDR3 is TGTGCCAGCAGCCCCGGACTAGCGGACGCCTACAATGAGCAGTTCTTC.

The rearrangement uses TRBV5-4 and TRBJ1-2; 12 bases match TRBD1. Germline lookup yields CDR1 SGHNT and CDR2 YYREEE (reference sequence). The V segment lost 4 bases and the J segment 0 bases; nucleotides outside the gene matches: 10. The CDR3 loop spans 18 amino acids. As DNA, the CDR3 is TGTGCCAGCAGCGCTCCCCCGGGACAGGGGGCTTCTAACTATGGCTACACCTTC. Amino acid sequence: CASSAPPGQGASNYGYTF.

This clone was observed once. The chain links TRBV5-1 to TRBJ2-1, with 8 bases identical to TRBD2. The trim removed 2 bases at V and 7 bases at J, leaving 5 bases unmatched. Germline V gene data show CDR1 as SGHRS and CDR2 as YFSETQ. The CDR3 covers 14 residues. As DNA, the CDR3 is TGCGCCAGCAGCTTCGGGACTAGGTCGAATGAGCAGTTCTTC. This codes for CASSFGTRSNEQFF.

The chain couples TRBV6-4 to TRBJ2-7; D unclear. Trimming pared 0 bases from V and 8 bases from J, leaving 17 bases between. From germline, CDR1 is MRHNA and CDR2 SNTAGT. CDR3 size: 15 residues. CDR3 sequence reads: CASSDSSDGLTKQYF. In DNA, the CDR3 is TGTGCCAGCAGTGACTCGAGCGACGGGTTGACGAAGCAGTACTTC.

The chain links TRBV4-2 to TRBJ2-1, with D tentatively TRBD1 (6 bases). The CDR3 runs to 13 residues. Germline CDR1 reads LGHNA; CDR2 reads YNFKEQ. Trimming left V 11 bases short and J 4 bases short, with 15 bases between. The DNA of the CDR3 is TGTGCCGCCCGGGACACAACATACAATGAGCAGTTCTTC. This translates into CAARDTTYNEQFF.

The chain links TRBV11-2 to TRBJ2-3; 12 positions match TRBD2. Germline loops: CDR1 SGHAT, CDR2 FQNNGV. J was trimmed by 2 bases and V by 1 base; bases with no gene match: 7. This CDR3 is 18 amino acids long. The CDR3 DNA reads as TGTGCCAGCAGCTTAGTTTTGACTAGCGGGGGCCCCACAGATACGCAGTATTTT. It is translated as CASSLVLTSGGPTDTQYF.

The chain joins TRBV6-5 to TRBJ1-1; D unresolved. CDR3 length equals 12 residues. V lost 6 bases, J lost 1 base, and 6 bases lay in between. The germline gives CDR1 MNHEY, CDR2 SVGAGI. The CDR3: CASRRENTEAFF. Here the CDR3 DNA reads TGTGCCAGCAGACGGGAGAACACTGAAGCTTTCTTT.

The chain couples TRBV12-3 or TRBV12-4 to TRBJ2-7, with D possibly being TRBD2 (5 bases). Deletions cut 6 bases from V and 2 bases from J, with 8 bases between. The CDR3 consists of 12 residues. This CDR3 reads CASSSGAYEQYF. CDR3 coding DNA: TGTGCCAGCAGCTCCGGGGCCTACGAGCAGTACTTC.